This TCR beta chain appears in the sequencing data of a study of blood T cell repertoires in COVID-19. Study-level background: Donors in the United States, Italy and Spain gave samples during acute or convalescent COVID-19.

Germline CDR1 is SGDLS and CDR2 is YYNGEE. Trimming took 7 bases from V and 4 from J; bases not matched to a gene: 11. This CDR3 spans 16 amino acids. The repertoire was sequenced with immunoSEQ multiplex PCR; TCRdb's copy has only in-frame clones and lacks some. This sample yields some 200,000 clones, of which 84% are seen a single time; roughly 3% belongs to the top ten. The receptor was isolated from a young woman who had recovered from COVID-19. The chain recombines TRBV9 with TRBJ2-6, with 7 bases lining up with TRBD1. Input material: peripheral blood. The CDR3 DNA reads as TGTGCCAGCTGCCCTTCGACAGGGCCGGGGGCCAACGTCCTGACTTTC. Translating gives CASCPSTGPGANVLTF.